This T cell receptor beta chain was identified during a study of blood T cell repertoires in COVID-19. Generated by immunoSEQ multiplex PCR, the TCRdb table keeps only in-frame clones and is missing some. The sample lists some 200,000 clones, 87% occurring once. CDR1 MNHNY and CDR2 SVGAGI come from the germline V gene (reference sequence). This CDR3 comprises 22 residues. To note about this clone: The junction differs from germline at one of its ends, possibly a read error.

This sequence joins TRBV6-6 and TRBJ2-1; 12 bases map to TRBD2. This sequence originates from a man between 18 and 29 years old with acute COVID-19. Sequencing was carried out using PBMCs or T cells enriched from blood (not recorded which). The DNA of the CDR3 is TGTGCCGGCAGTCCACTGATCCCCATTCCACTACCCTCTAGCGGGAGGGAGGGTGAGCAGTTCTTC. It codes for CAGSPLIPIPLPSSGREGEQFF.